These 31 T cell receptor beta chains originate from one sample sequenced in a study of shared clonotypes between healthy human individuals (dated by TCRdb to 2020 to 2022). For the CD8 naive samples, CD45RO-negative cells were positively selected for CCR7, yielding a CD45RA+CCR7+ population from which TemRA cells were excluded. The method was the immunoSEQ multiplex PCR assay. Sourced from immuneACCESS, this table was stored by TCRdb with only in-frame sequences that have V and J called. A share of the clones is absent; for the studies checked, an unresolved V gene accounts for under half, and the remainder has no known explanation. This sample has roughly 570,000 clones in its table, and more than 95% of those were observed once. The ten biggest clones cover 0.3% of the sample. The specimen was naive CD8+ T cells sorted from blood. The sample's cell subset or site label, decoded: CD45RA+CCR7+. These receptors originate from a man under 40 in good health.

This clone was counted a single time. The rearrangement joins TRBV9 to TRBJ2-3, with D possibly being TRBD2 (5 bases). Trimming removed 4 bases at V and 0 bases at J, with 12 bases between. Germline CDR1 and CDR2: SGDLS and YYNGEE. This CDR3 spans 15 amino acids. The CDR3 spells CASSPGRGSTDTQYF. CDR3 coding DNA: TGTGCCAGCAGCCCAGGACGCGGGAGCACAGATACGCAGTATTTT. Combining the CDR3 with reference TRBV9 and TRBJ2-3 gives the whole variable domain DSGVTQTPKHLITATGQRVTLRCSPRSGDLSVYWYQQSLDQGLQFLIQYYNGEERAKGNILERFSAQQFPDLHSELNLSSLELGDSALYFCASSPGRGSTDTQYFGPGTRLTVL.

This clone showed up just once. Here the CDR3 reads CASSLGRWNSGTGNEQFF. Here the CDR3 DNA reads TGTGCCAGCAGCTTGGGGCGGTGGAATAGCGGGACAGGGAATGAGCAGTTCTTC. This chain uses TRBV11-2 with TRBJ2-1; tentative D call: TRBD1 (9 bases). There are 18 residues in the CDR3. V was cut by 3 bases and J by 7 bases, with 25 bases left in between. Germline CDR1 SGHAT, CDR2 FQNNGV. Combining the CDR3 with reference TRBV11-2 and TRBJ2-1 gives the whole variable domain EAGVAQSPRYKIIEKRQSVAFWCNPISGHATLYWYQQILGQGPKLLIQFQNNGVVDDSQLPKDRFSAERLKGVDSTLKIQPAKLEDSAVYLCASSLGRWNSGTGNEQFFGPGTRLTVL.

J is TRBJ2-7 and V is TRBV5-1, with TRBD1 as a possible D gene (6 bases). The CDR3 is made up of 16 amino acids. V was clipped by 3 bases and J by 0 bases, with 16 bases between them. Germline V CDR1 and CDR2: SGHRS, YFSETQ. Here the CDR3 DNA reads TGCGCCAGCAGCTCTGAACAGGGCCGAAGCTCCTACGAGCAGTACTTC. Amino acid sequence: CASSSEQGRSSYEQYF.

V usage is TRBV5-1 and J usage is TRBJ2-1; maybe TRBD2 (6 bases). The CDR3 loop spans 14 amino acids. Trimming cost V 4 bases and J 8 bases, with 16 bases left between them. Looked up from germline, CDR1 is SGHRS and CDR2 is YFSETQ. Written as DNA, the CDR3 is TGCGCCAGCAGCGCGGAGTCGTGGGAGGATGAGCAGTTCTTC. Protein product: CASSAESWEDEQFF. Variable domain in full (rest from reference TRBV5-1 and TRBJ2-1): KAGVTQTPRYLIKTRGQQVTLSCSPISGHRSVSWYQQTPGQGLQFLFEYFSETQRNKGNFPGRFSGRQFSNSRSEMNVSTLELGDSALYLCASSAESWEDEQFFGPGTRLTVL.

This chain joins TRBV18 and TRBJ1-1; the D gene is possibly TRBD1 (5 bases). The length of the CDR3 is 14 residues. Germline-derived CDR1 and CDR2 are KGHSH and LQKENI. V lost 2 bases and J 3 bases, leaving 10 bases between the germline ends. The CDR3 bases are TGTGCCAGCTCACCAAGGGAAGGGGACACTGAAGCTTTCTTT. Its protein is CASSPREGDTEAFF.

This chain uses TRBV27 with TRBJ2-2, with no clear D. CDR1 is MNHEY and CDR2 is SMNVEV in the germline V gene (reference sequence). V dropped 3 bases and J dropped 4 bases, with 12 bases sitting between them. The CDR3 consists of 15 residues. The CDR3 DNA is TGTGCCAGCAGTTTGTTGGCGGAAAGCACCGGGGAGCTGTTTTTT. Protein sequence: CASSLLAESTGELFF.

This clone has just one count. The rearrangement joins TRBV7-6 to TRBJ2-2, with 9 bases identical to TRBD1. Germline lookup yields CDR1 SGHVS and CDR2 FNYEAQ. The CDR3 loop spans 18 amino acids. V dropped 5 bases and J dropped 7; count of bases not matched to a gene: 17. CDR3 DNA sequence: TGTGCCAGCAGCCTCCTCCCCTACCGGACAGGGGAGGGCGGGGAGCTGTTTTTT. This translates into CASSLLPYRTGEGGELFF. Together with reference TRBV7-6 and TRBJ2-2, the CDR3 gives the full variable domain: GAGVSQSPRYKVTKRGQDVALRCDPISGHVSLYWYRQALGQGPEFLTYFNYEAQQDKSGLPNDRFSAERPEGSISTLTIQRTEQRDSAMYRCASSLLPYRTGEGGELFFGEGSRLTVL.

V and J are TRBV14 and TRBJ2-5; 9 nucleotides match TRBD1. V gave up 8 bases and J gave up 2 bases; unmatched junction bases: 9. Germline CDR1 reads SGHDN; CDR2 reads FVKESK. This CDR3 region has 15 residues. As DNA, the CDR3 is TGTGCCAGCCAACAGGGACAGGGCCGTCAAGAGACCCAGTACTTC. Translated: CASQQGQGRQETQYF.

J is TRBJ2-1 and V is TRBV7-9; TRBD2 is a possible D gene (5 bases). Germline V gene data show CDR1 as SEHNR and CDR2 as FQNEAQ (reference sequence). The CDR3 sequence is 15 residues long. V lost 2 bases to trimming and J lost 1 base, with 9 bases between them. The CDR3, as DNA: TGTGCCAGCAGCTTACCGGGAATTTCCTACAATGAGCAGTTCTTC. The encoded protein is CASSLPGISYNEQFF.

The J gene is TRBJ1-4, the V gene TRBV11-1; D is unclear. With 2 bases removed from V and 7 bases from J, the gap between germline ends came to 8 bases. The CDR3 is made up of 13 amino acids. The germline V gene encodes CDR1 SGHAT and CDR2 FQDESV (reference sequence). The CDR3 DNA is TGTGCCAGCAGCTTAACGGGGATTGAAAAACTGTTTTTT. This translates into CASSLTGIEKLFF.

This rearrangement joins TRBV5-4 to TRBJ2-3, with 12 bases fitting TRBD2. The germline CDR1 and CDR2 sequences are SGHNT and YYREEE (reference sequence). V lost 4 bases to trimming and J lost 5 bases; unmatched junction nucleotides: 2. The CDR3 consists of 14 residues. CDR3 region: CASSKGLAGDTQYF. DNA of the CDR3: TGTGCCAGCAGCAAGGGACTAGCGGGAGATACGCAGTATTTT.

The chain links TRBV29-1 to TRBJ2-5; TRBD2 aligns across 10 bases. Trimming removed 4 bases from V and 1 base from J; junction bases left unmatched: 3. This CDR3 is 14 amino acids long. CDR1 and CDR2 (germline): SQVTM, ANQGSEA. CDR3 sequence (DNA): TGCAGCGTTGTACTAGCGGGAATCCAAGAGACCCAGTACTTC. Protein: CSVVLAGIQETQYF.

V usage is TRBV7-6 and J usage is TRBJ2-7; 7 nucleotides line up with TRBD1. Trimming removed 5 bases from V and 3 bases from J; junction bases left unmatched: 10. There are 15 residues in the CDR3. Germline-derived CDR1 and CDR2 are SGHVS and FNYEAQ. CDR3 sequence (DNA): TGTGCCAGCAGCCGGGACAGCCGGACCCACTACGAGCAGTACTTC. Protein: CASSRDSRTHYEQYF.

The chain joins TRBV9 to TRBJ2-7; D possibly corresponds to TRBD1 (7 bases). This CDR3 region has 15 residues. In germline, CDR1 is SGDLS, CDR2 YYNGEE. V was shortened by 1 base and J by 1 base, with 12 bases between the two germline ends. CDR3: CASSVSQGGSYEQYF. In DNA form, the CDR3 reads TGTGCCAGCAGCGTAAGCCAGGGGGGTTCCTACGAGCAGTACTTC.

For this clone: This sample also contains other DNA sequences that code for the same CDR3. This chain joins TRBV9 and TRBJ2-1; 8 bases align to TRBD2. Per the germline V gene, CDR1 is SGDLS and CDR2 is YYNGEE. The J segment lost 4 bases and the V segment lost 2 bases, leaving 5 bases of the junction unmatched. This CDR3 is 15 amino acids long. CDR3 region: CASSVSGSPYNEQFF. The CDR3 bases are TGTGCCAGCAGCGTCAGCGGGAGCCCTTACAATGAGCAGTTCTTC.

A single count supports this clone. The chain has TRBV9 and TRBJ2-1, with TRBD2 matching over 8 bases. Unmatched junction bases numbered 6, after V lost 0 bases and J lost 7 bases. The CDR3 extends over 15 amino acids. The germline gives CDR1 SGDLS, CDR2 YYNGEE. CDR3 DNA: TGTGCCAGCAGCGTAGGAGGCGCTAGCGGGAATGAGCAGTTCTTC. Translated, it gives CASSVGGASGNEQFF.

V gene TRBV7-9 combines with J gene TRBJ2-7; 8 bases agree with TRBD2. Trimming removed 5 bases from V and 2 bases from J; junction bases left unmatched: 5. The CDR3 covers 14 residues. CDR1 is SEHNR and CDR2 is FQNEAQ in the germline V gene (reference sequence). The DNA of the CDR3 is TGTGCCAGCAGCGATCCGGGACTAGCCTACGAGCAGTACTTC. Protein: CASSDPGLAYEQYF.

V gene TRBV6-1 combines with J gene TRBJ2-7, with D possibly matching TRBD1 (8 bases). The V and J ends lost 3 bases and 4 bases respectively, with 13 bases between them. The CDR3 has 14 amino acids. Germline V gives CDR1 MNHNS, CDR2 SASEGT. The CDR3: CASSDTGGGYEQYF. The CDR3 DNA follows: TGTGCCAGCAGTGATACAGGGGGAGGGTACGAGCAGTACTTC.

V is TRBV7-2 and J is TRBJ1-1; maybe TRBD1 (5 bases). The CDR3 length is 14 residues. V shed 1 base and J shed 6 bases, with 12 bases lying between them. Germline CDR1 is SGHTA and CDR2 is FQGNSA. The CDR3 coding sequence is TGTGCCAGCAGCTTAGGGGGACCGGTCCCTGAAGCTTTCTTT. Its protein is CASSLGGPVPEAFF.

The V and J genes are TRBV15 and TRBJ1-2, with TRBD1 as a possible D gene (6 bases). Trimming left V 0 bases short and J 4 bases short, with 15 bases between. Germline assignment: CDR1 LNHNV and CDR2 YYDKDF (reference sequence). The CDR3 length is 16 residues. For the CDR3, the DNA is TGTGCCACCAGCAGAGATCAGGAGGGGGGAGGCTATGGCTACACCTTC. Translated, it gives CATSRDQEGGGYGYTF.

The chain recombines TRBV9 with TRBJ2-1; 12 bases align to TRBD2. The V gene's germline CDR1 is SGDLS and CDR2 YYNGEE. The CDR3 is made up of 15 amino acids. Trimming at V came to 4 bases and at J to 7 bases, leaving 6 bases not matched to a gene. CDR3 sequence (DNA): TGTGCCAGCAGCTCACCCGGGACTAGCGGGAATGAGCAGTTCTTC. Translated: CASSSPGTSGNEQFF.

The J gene is TRBJ2-7, the V gene TRBV7-9; tentative D call: TRBD1 (7 bases). Looked up from germline, CDR1 is SEHNR and CDR2 is FQNEAQ (reference sequence). CDR3 size: 14 residues. The ends were cut back, 2 bases at V and 6 bases at J, with 14 bases in the middle. The CDR3 nucleotides are TGTGCCAGCAGCTTAATCAGGGGGGACGCCGAGCAGTACTTC. Translating it yields CASSLIRGDAEQYF.

The CDR3, as DNA: TGTGCCAGCACCTGGGAGTCTCGGGACATTTTATACGAGCAGTACTTC. Translated, it gives CASTWESRDILYEQYF. The chain carries TRBV7-2 and TRBJ2-7; D may be TRBD1 (6 bases). The CDR3 consists of 16 residues. Germline V gene sequence: CDR1 SGHTA, CDR2 FQGNSA. V was clipped by 7 bases and J by 4 bases, with 23 bases between them.

The CDR3 DNA reads TGTGCCAGCAGCGCGGGATGGGGCTACAATGAGCAGTTCTTC. Amino acids: CASSAGWGYNEQFF. This rearrangement joins TRBV11-2 to TRBJ2-1; maybe TRBD2 (6 bases). Germline CDR1 is SGHAT and CDR2 is FQNNGV. Trimming took 5 bases from V and 3 from J, leaving 11 bases between them. The CDR3 runs 14 residues. Full variable domain (remainder filled in from reference TRBV11-2 and TRBJ2-1): EAGVAQSPRYKIIEKRQSVAFWCNPISGHATLYWYQQILGQGPKLLIQFQNNGVVDDSQLPKDRFSAERLKGVDSTLKIQPAKLEDSAVYLCASSAGWGYNEQFFGPGTRLTVL.

V gene TRBV7-9 combines with J gene TRBJ1-5; no reliable D call. The CDR3 is made up of 12 amino acids. Trimming cost V 5 bases and J 5 bases, with 7 bases left between them. Per germline, CDR1 SEHNR and CDR2 FQNEAQ (reference sequence). For the CDR3, the DNA is TGTGCCAGCAGCGAAAATTATCAGCCCCAGCATTTT. Its translation is CASSENYQPQHF.

The chain recombines TRBV18 with TRBJ1-3, with D hard to call. The germline CDR1 and CDR2 sequences are KGHSH and LQKENI. The V and J ends lost 3 bases and 0 bases respectively, with 15 bases between them. The CDR3 consists of 17 residues. The CDR3 coding sequence is TGTGCCAGCTCACCCTCAACAGCTCTACTCTCTGGAAACACCATATATTTT. Amino acids: CASSPSTALLSGNTIYF. Looking up the rest from reference TRBV18 and TRBJ1-3 gives the full variable domain: NAGVMQNPRHLVRRRGQEARLRCSPMKGHSHVYWYRQLPEEGLKFMVYLQKENIIDESGMPKERFSAEFPKEGPSILRIQQVVRGDSAAYFCASSPSTALLSGNTIYFGEGSWLTVV.

The rearrangement joins TRBV28 to TRBJ2-7; 11 positions match TRBD2. V gave up 6 bases and J gave up 1 base; unmatched junction bases: 8. Germline V gene sequence: CDR1 MDHEN, CDR2 SYDVKM. The CDR3 loop spans 16 amino acids. The CDR3 sequence is CASSFLAGGLSYEQYF. The CDR3 region has the DNA TGTGCCAGCAGCTTTCTAGCGGGAGGCTTGTCCTACGAGCAGTACTTC.

The chain employs TRBV25-1 and TRBJ1-2, with 7 bases lining up with TRBD1. The CDR3 sequence is 14 residues long. Germline V gene lookup returns CDR1 MGHDK and CDR2 SYGVNS. The V gene end was trimmed by 4 bases and the J gene end by 0 bases; junction bases not matched to a gene: 2. CDR3 protein: CASSGTGANYGYTF. The CDR3 DNA sequence: TGTGCCAGCAGTGGGACAGGAGCTAACTATGGCTACACCTTC.

This chain uses TRBV7-6 with TRBJ1-5; 9 bases match TRBD1. This CDR3 region has 17 residues. Germline V gene lookup returns CDR1 SGHVS and CDR2 FNYEAQ. V trimming: 5 bases; J trimming: 4 bases; junction bases outside the gene matches: 12. For the CDR3, the DNA is TGTGCCAGCAGCCCCACCGGGACAGGGTTGAGAAATCAGCCCCAGCATTTT. Amino acids: CASSPTGTGLRNQPQHF.

J is TRBJ2-1 and V is TRBV11-2; 8 bases align to TRBD2. CDR3 length: 19 amino acids. The junction had 19 bases not matched to a gene; V was cut back by 2 bases and J by 7 bases. Looked up from germline, CDR1 is SGHAT and CDR2 is FQNNGV. The CDR3 nucleotides read TGTGCCAGCAGCTTAAGGCCGGTCGGGGGGGACATCTTCGGGAATGAGCAGTTCTTC. Residues: CASSLRPVGGDIFGNEQFF. The full variable domain, its missing parts supplied by reference TRBV11-2 and TRBJ2-1, is EAGVAQSPRYKIIEKRQSVAFWCNPISGHATLYWYQQILGQGPKLLIQFQNNGVVDDSQLPKDRFSAERLKGVDSTLKIQPAKLEDSAVYLCASSLRPVGGDIFGNEQFFGPGTRLTVL.

The chain joins TRBV10-2 to TRBJ2-7, with 11 bases that match TRBD2. V lost 6 bases to trimming and J lost 2 bases; unmatched junction nucleotides: 3. The CDR3 spans 14 residues. CDR1 is WSHSY, CDR2 SAAADI, per germline. The CDR3 DNA is TGCGCCAGCAGCCTAGCGGGAGGTACCTACGAGCAGTACTTC. Translating it yields CASSLAGGTYEQYF.